This TCR beta chain emerged from a study of T cell responses to AZD1222 COVID-19 vaccine (dated by TCRdb to the early 2020s). With respect to the entire study: TCR sequencing was performed for some 250 trial participants, of whom 207 were given two doses of AZD1222 and around 25 were given two doses of MenACWY control vaccine. Trial participants were enrolled by age into 18-55, 56-69 and 70-plus year subgroups, with about 150, 27 and 61 TCR-sequenced participants respectively. The study at large found these results: Vaccine-associated CD4 TCRs spanned the whole spike protein, with dominant responses in regions 160-218 and 743-854. Participants were mostly white British and included more females than males, and it was suggested by the authors that clonal diversity may have been underestimated. Only five or six AZD1222 recipients were SARS-CoV-2 seropositive at baseline, limiting conclusions about previously exposed vaccinees. Because no day 14 peak-response samples were available, repertoires were characterized only after the peak T cell response. Nearly half of unique spike-specific TCRs reportedly recognized epitopes outside regions mutated in the B.1.351 and B.1.1.7 variants. After two AZD1222 doses, spike-specific TCR breadth and depth were significantly higher than at day 0 and than in MenACWY recipients. The 56-69-year group was small, and its depth increase did not reach significance, likely because of low power.

The CDR3 numbers 17 residues from cysteine through phenylalanine. The sequence is cut down to CDR3 DNA, 51 bases in frame from base 1. The germline V gene sets CDR1 to KGHSH and CDR2 to LQKENI. V is reduced by 2 bases and J by 1 base, leaving a spacing of 12 bases between them. In the paper's terms, the time point label means: about 28 days (+/-7) after the second vaccine dose. Because spike-specific TCR depth and breadth did not differ between the two schedules, AZD1222 recipients who got a second dose at roughly 4 weeks were pooled with those who got a second dose at roughly 12 weeks. Samples from vaccinated people were obtained from the UK trials COV001 and COV002, which included a single-blind randomized controlled phase 2/3 trial of AZD1222 (ChAdOx1 nCoV-19) in healthy adults. For TCRbeta chain sequencing, PBMC samples were collected from trial participants at day 0 and at day 28 after the second dose.

The CDR3 regions of human TCRbeta chains were analyzed by immunosequencing. As for the original processing: TCRs in the repertoires were matched against a reference library of SARS-CoV-2-specific TCRs that had been generated with the MIRA antigen-specificity platform. Breadth was defined as the fraction of unique TCRs that were SARS-CoV-2-associated, and depth was defined as the fraction of total T cells that were SARS-CoV-2-associated. Each spike-specific TCR was assigned to its reactive spike region and to a CD4 or CD8 class using the MIRA data. Log10-transformed breadth and depth values were compared by one-way ANOVA with Sidak's multiple comparisons tests. In TCRdb, the immuneACCESS table is reduced to in-frame sequences with V and J assigned. These tables do not hold every clone; where another copy was compared, an unresolved V gene accounts for under half, and the others remain unexplained. V and J calls and clone size are those listed in that table; D and trimming were worked out from the DNA. This sample has tens of thousands of clones in its table, and around 90% of those were observed once. The ten largest account for approximately 1.2% of the sample.

Turning to this clone: No antigen is known for it. No base quality values were provided; no much bigger clone lies one nucleotide off. This sample also contains other DNA sequences that code for the same CDR3.

This TCR came from an adult who received the AZD1222 COVID-19 vaccine. The rearrangement joined TRBV18 to TRBJ1-6, with TRBD1 as a weak D call on 5 bases. The source material was peripheral blood, sampled 28 days after the second AZD1222 dose. The encoded CDR3 is CASSPTGDGSYNSPLHF. The DNA sequence is given as TGTGCCAGCTCACCAACGGGGGATGGGTCCTATAATTCACCCCTCCACTTT.